The entry below gives a single TCR beta chain sequence along with its context. This record belongs to a study of CD8 T cells in Susac syndrome. Study background: Patients with Susac syndrome had blood drawn and were at that point therapy-naive, on corticosteroids, or on intravenous immunoglobulin alone.

Germline lookup yields CDR1 SNHLY and CDR2 FYNNEI. The CDR3 is made up of 14 amino acids. V was pared by 4 bases and J by 2 bases, with 3 bases of the junction left unmatched. The study sequenced TCR beta in blood CD8+ and CD4+ T cells. A quantity of about 0.45 to 1 ug RNA underwent reverse transcription using random hexamers. TCRdb re-analysed the immunoSEQ multiplex PCR reads in MiXCR, keeping a single row per CDR3 protein. Of 95,000 to 150,000 distinct CDR3 sequences in the sample, just over 95% were seen once. The sample was CD4+ T cells from PBMCs. The gene calls are TRBV2 and TRBJ2-7; TRBD2 agrees at 9 bases. The TCR sequence derives from a human donor with Susac syndrome. The CDR3 region is CASSGASGAYEQYF. In DNA, the CDR3 is TGTGCCAGCAGTGGGGCTAGCGGGGCCTACGAGCAGTACTTC.